The 10 T cell receptor beta chains presented below share a single source sample, sequenced in a study of lymphopenia after photon versus proton radiotherapy. Repertoires were generated with immunoSEQ multiplex PCR, while TCRdb's copy carries only in-frame clones and drops some. The data hold about 26,000 clones, with more than 80% observed a single time. Sample: peripheral blood, taken from a patient treated with photon-based radiotherapy. The receptors shown here come from a man between 25 and 39 years old with gastric cancer.

This rearrangement joins TRBV19 to TRBJ2-7; D is uncertain. Between the trimmed V and J ends, which lost 3 bases and 2 bases, there was a span of 8 bases. This CDR3 has 13 residues. Germline V gene lookup returns CDR1 LNHDA and CDR2 SQIVND (reference sequence). The CDR3 coding sequence is TGTGCCAGTAGTATGGGCACCACCTACGAGCAGTACTTC. Translated: CASSMGTTYEQYF.

The chain links TRBV28 to TRBJ1-2; D gene uncertain. The V end lost 2 bases, the J end lost 8 bases, and 15 bases lay between the germline ends. The germline V gene encodes CDR1 MDHEN and CDR2 SYDVKM. The CDR3 is 14 residues long. Written as DNA, the CDR3 is TGTGCCAGCAGTTTAGCGGCAGCACCTGGAGGCTACACCTTC. Protein: CASSLAAAPGGYTF.

The chain employs TRBV19 and TRBJ1-2; perhaps TRBD1 as D (5 bases). Germline-derived CDR1 and CDR2 are LNHDA and SQIVND (reference sequence). V lost 4 bases, J lost 6 bases, and 24 bases lay in between. CDR3 length: 17 residues. The CDR3 loop is CASSKRSDSGLTDGYTF. Written as DNA, the CDR3 is TGTGCCAGTAGTAAGCGTAGTGACAGCGGCCTAACGGATGGCTACACCTTC.

The CDR3 loop reads CASTKGGRLNEKLFF. The CDR3 DNA follows: TGTGCCAGCACCAAAGGAGGCAGACTCAATGAAAAACTGTTTTTT. The chain uses TRBV7-6 and TRBJ1-4; no definite D call. The CDR3 has 15 residues. V dropped 7 bases and J dropped 5 bases, with 17 bases sitting between them. Germline assignment: CDR1 SGHVS and CDR2 FNYEAQ.

The chain employs TRBV5-6 and TRBJ2-7, with D unclear. The V gene lost 0 bases and the J gene lost 4 bases, with 5 bases spanning the gap. In germline, CDR1 is SGHDT, CDR2 YYEEEE. This CDR3 contains 12 residues. CDR3 protein: CASSLGQYEQYF. The CDR3 DNA reads as TGTGCCAGCAGCTTGGGCCAATACGAGCAGTACTTC.

The genes are TRBV5-1 and TRBJ1-1; 10 bases align to TRBD1. The CDR3 runs 14 residues. The J segment lost 4 bases and the V segment lost 3 bases, leaving 3 bases of the junction unmatched. Germline CDR1 and CDR2: SGHRS and YFSETQ. CDR3 bases: TGCGCCAGCAGCTCGAGGACAGGGGGCACTGAAGCTTTCTTT. Protein product: CASSSRTGGTEAFF.

The chain has TRBV6-5 and TRBJ2-7; 7 bases map to TRBD1. Germline lookup yields CDR1 MNHEY and CDR2 SVGAGI. With 5 bases clipped from V and 3 bases from J, the junction kept 4 bases outside the gene matches. This CDR3 region has 13 residues. The CDR3 DNA reads as TGTGCCAGCAGTGCCGGGACAGACTACGAGCAGTACTTC. Translating it yields CASSAGTDYEQYF.

By share of the sample, this clone is medium-sized. The CDR3 nucleotides read TGTGCCAGCAGCTTAGGGACAGGCACTGAAGCTTTCTTT. This gives the protein CASSLGTGTEAFF. The V and J genes are TRBV11-3 and TRBJ1-1; 7 bases are a match to TRBD1. After removal of 1 base from V and 4 bases from J, the junction contained 0 bases not matched to a gene. CDR1 is SGHNT and CDR2 is YENEEA in the germline V gene. The CDR3 has 13 residues.

This clone is a singleton in its sample. The chain joins TRBV7-9 to TRBJ2-5; the D is unclear. This CDR3 has 15 amino acids. Germline CDR1 is SEHNR and CDR2 is FQNEAQ (reference sequence). V dropped 5 bases and J dropped 4 bases, with 17 bases sitting between them. Written as DNA, the CDR3 is TGTGCCAGCAGCCCACCGCTAGGGAAGCGAGAGACCCAGTACTTC. Translating gives CASSPPLGKRETQYF.

J is TRBJ2-5 and V is TRBV5-1; 12 bases fit TRBD2. The germline gives CDR1 SGHRS, CDR2 YFSETQ. V lost 6 bases to trimming and J lost 1 base; unmatched junction nucleotides: 10. CDR3 size: 17 residues. The CDR3 sequence: CASNAVLAGGIQETQYF. The DNA for the CDR3 is TGCGCCAGCAACGCGGTACTAGCGGGGGGAATCCAAGAGACCCAGTACTTC.